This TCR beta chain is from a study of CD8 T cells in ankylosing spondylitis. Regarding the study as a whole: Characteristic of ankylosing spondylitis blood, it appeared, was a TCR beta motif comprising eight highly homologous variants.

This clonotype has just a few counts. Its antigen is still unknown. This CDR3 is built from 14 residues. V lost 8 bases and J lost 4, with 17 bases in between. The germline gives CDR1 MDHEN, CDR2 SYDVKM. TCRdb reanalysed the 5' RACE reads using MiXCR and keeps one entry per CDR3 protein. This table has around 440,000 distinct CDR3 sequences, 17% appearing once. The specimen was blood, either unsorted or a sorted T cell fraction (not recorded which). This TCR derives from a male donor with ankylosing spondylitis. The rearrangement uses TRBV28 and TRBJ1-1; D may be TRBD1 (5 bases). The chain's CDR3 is CASFPAGTGTEAFF. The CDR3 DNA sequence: TGTGCCAGCTTCCCCGCTGGGACGGGCACTGAAGCTTTCTTT.